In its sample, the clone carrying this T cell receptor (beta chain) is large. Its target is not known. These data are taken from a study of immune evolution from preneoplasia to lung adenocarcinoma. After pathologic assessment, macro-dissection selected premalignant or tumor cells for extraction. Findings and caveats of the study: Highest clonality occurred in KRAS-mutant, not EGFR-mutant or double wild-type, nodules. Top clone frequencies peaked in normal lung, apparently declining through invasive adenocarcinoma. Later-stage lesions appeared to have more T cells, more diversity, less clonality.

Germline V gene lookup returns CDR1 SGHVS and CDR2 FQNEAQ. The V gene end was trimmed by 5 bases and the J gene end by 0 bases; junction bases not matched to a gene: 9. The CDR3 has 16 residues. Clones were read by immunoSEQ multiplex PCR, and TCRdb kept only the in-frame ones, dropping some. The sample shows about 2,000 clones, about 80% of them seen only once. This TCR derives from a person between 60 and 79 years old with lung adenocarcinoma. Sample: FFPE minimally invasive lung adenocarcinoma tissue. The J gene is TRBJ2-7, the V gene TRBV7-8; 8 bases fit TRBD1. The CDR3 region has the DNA TGTGCCAGCAGCCTATTGTCCGGGACAGGCTCCTACGAGCAGTACTTC. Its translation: CASSLLSGTGSYEQYF.